Described below is a single T cell receptor (beta chain) sequence and its context. The source of the sample is a study of blood T cell repertoires in COVID-19. Study as a whole: The analysed material was cDNA or gDNA that came from T cells, B-cell-depleted T cells, or PBMCs.

While infection was still active, Seattle patients were enrolled and then followed longitudinally. Authors' data handling: By means of reference gene primer amplification, nucleated cell counts were estimated. Sequencing used immunoSEQ multiplex PCR; TCRdb keeps in-frame clones, though not all of them. V, J and clone size derive from that table, while D and trimming were established from the DNA sequence. The sample has about 400,000 clones, approximately 86% seen once. The V gene's germline CDR1 is SGHTS and CDR2 YDEGEE. V lost 4 bases and J lost 2, with 9 bases in between. The CDR3 length is 13 residues.

V is TRBV5-8 and J is TRBJ1-2; no definite D call. The TCR originated in a woman between 55 and 75 years old with COVID-19, enrolled during active disease. The sequenced sample consisted of peripheral blood. The CDR3 spells CASSPARNYGYTF. The CDR3 DNA follows: TGTGCCAGCAGCCCAGCTAGGAACTATGGCTACACCTTC.